This TCR beta chain was obtained from a study of PD-1 blockade in classical Hodgkin lymphoma. The repertoire was sequenced with immunoSEQ multiplex PCR; TCRdb's copy has only in-frame clones and lacks some. This table holds over 10,000 clones, approximately 91% found once. Time point specified: cycle 4 day 1 (C4D1), after less than 7 weeks of nivolumab. All patients relapsed after autologous stem cell transplantation, and brentuximab vedotin exposure varied. Negative magnetic selection isolated CD4+ T cells from thawed PBMCs. The CDR3 is made up of 11 amino acids. Germline V gene lookup returns CDR1 MDHEN and CDR2 SYDVKM. The ends were cut back, 6 bases at V and 7 bases at J, with 4 bases in the middle.

Material: CD4+ T cells from blood, obtained before the fourth cycle of nivolumab. The receptor was isolated from a human donor with classical Hodgkin lymphoma. V is TRBV28 and J is TRBJ1-6; no firm D call. The chain's CDR3 is CASRKNSPLHF. The DNA of the CDR3 is TGTGCCAGCAGGAAAAATTCACCCCTCCACTTT.